Described below is a single T cell receptor (beta chain) sequence and its context. Its antigen is not identified. This record belongs to a study of T cells expressing NK-cell markers. About the research overall: Most of the eight sequenced donors were HCMV-seropositive; one was seronegative. General study points: More than 5 of the donors carried dominant NKG2C+ clonotypes that took up 1.0-7.0% of their CD8+ T cells. Whether the expanded NKG2C+ T cell clones recognized HCMV remained unclear.

CDR1 SEHNR and CDR2 FQNEAQ come from the germline V gene (reference sequence). The CDR3 consists of 17 residues. Reanalyzing the 5' RACE reads, TCRdb keeps one entry per CDR3 protein, without DNA. The data include a few hundred thousand distinct CDR3 sequences; the top ten clones carry around 4.9%. The sequenced sample was blood T cells: a sorted CD56 or NKG2C T cell subset, CD4+ or CD8+ T cells, or bulk PBMC T cells (not recorded which). The sequence was obtained from a man aged 18 to 69 in good health. This sequence joins TRBV7-9 and TRBJ2-2. CDR3 residues: CASSLGRYTPNTGELFF.